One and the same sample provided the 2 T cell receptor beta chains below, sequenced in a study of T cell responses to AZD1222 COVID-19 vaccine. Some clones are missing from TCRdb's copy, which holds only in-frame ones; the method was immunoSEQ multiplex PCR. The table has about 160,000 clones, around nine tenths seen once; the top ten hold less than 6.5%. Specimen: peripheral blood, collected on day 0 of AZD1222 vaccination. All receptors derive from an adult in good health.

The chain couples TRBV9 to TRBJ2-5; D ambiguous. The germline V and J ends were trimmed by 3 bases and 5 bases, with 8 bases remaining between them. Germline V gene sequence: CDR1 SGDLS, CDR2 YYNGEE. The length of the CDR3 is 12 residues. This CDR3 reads CASSAPGETQYF. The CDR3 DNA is TGTGCCAGCAGCGCCCCCGGGGAGACCCAGTACTTC.

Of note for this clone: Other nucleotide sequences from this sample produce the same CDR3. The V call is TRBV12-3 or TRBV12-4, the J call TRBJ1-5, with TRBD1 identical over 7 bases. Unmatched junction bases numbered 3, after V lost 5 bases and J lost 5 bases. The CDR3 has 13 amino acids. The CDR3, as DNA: TGTGCCAGCAGTCGACAGGGAGATCAGCCCCAGCATTTT. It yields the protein CASSRQGDQPQHF.